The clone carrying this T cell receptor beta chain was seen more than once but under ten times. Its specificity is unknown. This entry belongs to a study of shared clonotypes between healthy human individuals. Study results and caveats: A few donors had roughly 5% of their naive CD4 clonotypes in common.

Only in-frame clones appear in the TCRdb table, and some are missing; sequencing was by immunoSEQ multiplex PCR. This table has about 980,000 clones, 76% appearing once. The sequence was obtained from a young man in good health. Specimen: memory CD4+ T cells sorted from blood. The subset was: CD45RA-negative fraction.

The CDR3 region has the DNA TGTGCCATCAGTGGACCCACCCAAAGCTCTGGGGCCAACGTCCTGACTTTC. Its translation is CAISGPTQSSGANVLTF. This rearrangement joins TRBV10-3 to TRBJ2-6; D remains ambiguous. Germline values: CDR1 ENHRY, CDR2 SYGVKD. V was shortened by 4 bases and J by 0 bases, with 13 bases between the two germline ends. The CDR3 is 17 residues long.